A selection of T cell receptor beta chains follows, all from one sample in a study of T cells in Graves' hyperthyroidism and ophthalmopathy. TCRdb independently ran MiXCR on the multiplex PCR reads; one entry per CDR3 protein. The repertoire consists of over 450,000 distinct CDR3 sequences, with under 20% occurring once and the leading ten covering 17%. Sequences were obtained from blood. The receptors shown here come from a young woman with Graves' ophthalmopathy. Both conserved end residues are part of each CDR3. The order of the fields is clone size, J gene, D gene, V gene, CDR3 DNA, CDR3 protein. A D gene is named only where the DNA matches it firmly. Clone size, where shown, is once, few, many, or a class for clones that have expanded.

>NA|TRBJ2-7|TRBD1|TRBV18
TGTGCCAGCTCCCCGATGCGAGGGACAGGGCCCCACGAGCAGTACTTC
CASSPMRGTGPHEQYF
>many|TRBJ1-5|NA|TRBV20-1
TGCAGTGCTAGCGGACAGCTTAGCAATCAGCCCCAGCATTTT
CSASGQLSNQPQHF
>NA|TRBJ1-1|TRBD1|TRBV24-1
TGTGCCACCAGTCCCGGGACAGGCTGGGACACTGAAGCTTTCTTT
CATSPGTGWDTEAFF
>NA|TRBJ1-6|TRBD1|TRBV2
TGTGCCAGCGTAGGACAGGGGCGACTCAATTCACCCCTCCACTTT
CASVGQGRLNSPLHF
>NA|TRBJ2-3|TRBD2|TRBV6-2/TRBV6-3
TGTGCCAGCAGTGGACCAGGGAGCGGGAGGGCCCTCGTCACAGATACGCAGTATTTT
CASSGPGSGRALVTDTQYF
>few|TRBJ1-4|NA|TRBV28
TGTGCCAGCAGTTTATGGTGGGGGGCAAGTGAAAAACTGTTTTTT
CASSLWWGASEKLFF
>NA|TRBJ2-2|TRBD2|TRBV5-1
TGCGCCAGCAGCCCGGGACTAGCGGTGAACACCGGGGAGCTGTTTTTT
CASSPGLAVNTGELFF
>NA|TRBJ1-2|NA|TRBV10-3
TGTGCCATCAGTGAGTTGGGCAGGGTGTACGGCTACACCTTC
CAISELGRVYGYTF
>many|TRBJ2-7|NA|TRBV20-1
TGCAGTGCTAGAGATACCGCGGCCCAAAGCACCTACGAGCAGTACTTC
CSARDTAAQSTYEQYF
>NA|TRBJ1-5|NA|TRBV27
TGTGCCAGCAGTTACACGCCAGATCAGCCCCAGCATTTT
CASSYTPDQPQHF
>NA|TRBJ2-6|NA|TRBV5-1
TGCGCCAGCAGCTTGGCCGGTGGGGCCAACGTCCTGACTTTC
CASSLAGGANVLTF
>NA|TRBJ1-1|NA|TRBV5-5
TGTGCCAGCAGCTTGGCCGGACAGGAAGCTTTCTTT
CASSLAGQEAFF
>many|TRBJ1-5|TRBD1|TRBV28
TGTGCCAGCAGTCCCTGGACAGGGAGCAATCAGCCCCAGCATTTT
CASSPWTGSNQPQHF
>few|TRBJ1-2|NA|TRBV6-2/TRBV6-3
TGTGCCAGCAGTTACCTGAACGAGGGCTACACCTTC
CASSYLNEGYTF
>NA|TRBJ2-1|TRBD1|TRBV28
TGTGCCAGCAAGGTGGGGACAGGGTTTCACAATGAGCAGTTCTTC
CASKVGTGFHNEQFF
>NA|TRBJ2-1|TRBD1|TRBV5-1
TGCGCCAGCAGCTCGACAGGGGCCTTGGATGAGCAGTTCTTC
CASSSTGALDEQFF
>NA|TRBJ2-3|NA|TRBV24-1
TGTGCCACCAGTGATCTGCCGGCCGTCACAGATACGCAGTATTTT
CATSDLPAVTDTQYF
>NA|TRBJ1-2|NA|TRBV4-3
TGCGCCAGCAGCCAAGACCCCTGGGCAGGGGCGGTCTATGGCTACACCTTC
CASSQDPWAGAVYGYTF
>many|TRBJ1-2|TRBD1|TRBV9
TGTGCCAGCAGCGGTCCAGACAGGGGGCCGTATGGCTACACCTTC
CASSGPDRGPYGYTF
>many|TRBJ2-1|TRBD2|TRBV7-2
TGTGCCAGCAGCTTAGATGCGGGAGGCCGCAATGAGCAGTTCTTC
CASSLDAGGRNEQFF
>few|TRBJ1-1|NA|TRBV18
TGTGCCAGCTCACCGAGCCAAGGGGTTGTGGAAGCTTTCTTT
CASSPSQGVVEAFF
>few|TRBJ1-1|TRBD1|TRBV12-3/TRBV12-4
TGTGCCAGCAGTTCGCAGGGGGCGGGGATGAACACTGAAGCTTTCTTT
CASSSQGAGMNTEAFF
>many|TRBJ1-2|NA|TRBV20-1
TGCAGTGCTAGAGATCAGGACGGATACTATGGCTACACCTTC
CSARDQDGYYGYTF
>NA|TRBJ2-7|NA|TRBV4-2
TGTGCCAGCAGCCAAATCGACAGAGCCTACGAGCAGTACTTC
CASSQIDRAYEQYF
>many|TRBJ1-2|TRBD1|TRBV28
TGTGCCACCTACCCAACCGGGACAGGGGCTATTGGCTACACCTTC
CATYPTGTGAIGYTF
>many|TRBJ2-2|TRBD2|TRBV11-2
TGTGCCAGCAGCTTGAGACTAGCGGGAGTCACCGGGGAGCTGTTTTTT
CASSLRLAGVTGELFF
>many|TRBJ1-1|NA|TRBV28
TGTGCCAGCATCTCGGGCGGGGCGGGAGCTTTCTTT
CASISGGAGAFF
>NA|TRBJ1-5|NA|TRBV6-1
TGTGCCAGCAGTGAAGAATGGGCAGGCAATCAGCCCCAGCATTTT
CASSEEWAGNQPQHF
>many|TRBJ2-7|NA|TRBV27
TGTGCCAGCAGTTTAAAAGGGATTGGATACGAGCAGTACTTC
CASSLKGIGYEQYF
>many|TRBJ2-1|TRBD2|TRBV5-5
TGTGCCAGCAGCTTCGTTAGCGGGAGGGGCTACAATGAGCAGTTCTTC
CASSFVSGRGYNEQFF
>few|TRBJ1-2|NA|TRBV6-6
TGTGCCAGCAGTTACTCGACCGGGGGGGGAAACTATGGCTACACCTTC
CASSYSTGGGNYGYTF
>few|TRBJ2-1|NA|TRBV19
TGTGCCAGTAGTATTGGGGAGTACTCCTACAATGAGCAGTTCTTC
CASSIGEYSYNEQFF
>NA|TRBJ2-1|TRBD2|TRBV7-9
TGTGCCAGCAGCTTAAGCGGGACTACCAATGAGCAGTTCTTC
CASSLSGTTNEQFF
>many|TRBJ2-2|NA|TRBV28
TGTGCCAGCAGTTTATGGGACACCGGGGAGCTGTTTTTT
CASSLWDTGELFF
>many|TRBJ2-7|NA|TRBV28
TGTGCCAGCAGAAACACCGCCTACGAGCAGTACTTC
CASRNTAYEQYF
>many|TRBJ2-2|NA|TRBV6-1
TGTGCCAGCAGTGAAGGAGGAACAGCGCGGTCCGGGGAGCTGTTTTTT
CASSEGGTARSGELFF
>NA|TRBJ1-2|NA|TRBV25-1
TGTGCCAGCAGTATTGGGAACAACTATGGCTACACCTTC
CASSIGNNYGYTF
>many|TRBJ2-3|NA|TRBV3-1
TGTGCCAGCAGCCAATCTAGCGTGAATCTAGCAGATACGCAGTATTTT
CASSQSSVNLADTQYF
>many|TRBJ2-1|NA|TRBV10-3
TGTGCCATCAGTGAGACGGGGGCTCAGGATGAGCAGTTCTTC
CAISETGAQDEQFF
>few|TRBJ1-2|TRBD1|TRBV7-8
TGTGCCAGCAGCTTAGATGACAGGGAATACAGACAATCTTATGGCTACACCTTC
CASSLDDREYRQSYGYTF
>NA|TRBJ2-2|NA|TRBV4-2
TGTGTCAGCAAGGTTCAGCATACCGCGAACACCGGGGAGCTGTTTTTT
CVSKVQHTANTGELFF
>many|TRBJ2-4|NA|TRBV20-1
TGCAGTGCTAGAGATGCATCGGTAGCCAAAAACATTCAGTACTTC
CSARDASVAKNIQYF
>few|TRBJ1-4|TRBD1|TRBV11-1
TGTGCCAGCAGCTTAAATGGACAGGGGCATGAAAAACTGTTTTTT
CASSLNGQGHEKLFF
>many|TRBJ1-2|TRBD1|TRBV7-8
TGTGCCAGCAGCCTGGGGGACAGAGAAACTGCGGGCTACACCTTC
CASSLGDRETAGYTF
>NA|TRBJ2-7|TRBD1|TRBV20-1
TGCAGTGCTAGAAAGGACAGGGTGTCCTACGAGCAGTACTTC
CSARKDRVSYEQYF
>many|TRBJ1-4|NA|TRBV28
TGTGCCAGCAGTCCACCCCCGGAATCCGGCCGATTTGAAAAACTGTTTTTT
CASSPPPESGRFEKLFF
>NA|TRBJ2-7|TRBD1|TRBV15
TGTGCCACCAGCAGTGGGACAGGGAGCTCCTACGAGCAGTACTTC
CATSSGTGSSYEQYF
>few|TRBJ1-5|TRBD1|TRBV27
TGTGCCAGCAGTAATACAGGGGGCAATCAGCCCCAGCATTTT
CASSNTGGNQPQHF
>NA|TRBJ2-7|NA|TRBV15
TGTGCCACCAGCAGGGACAGATCCATTGGCTACGAGCAGTACTTC
CATSRDRSIGYEQYF
>many|TRBJ2-3|TRBD2|TRBV28
TGTGCCAGCACCCCCCGCGGGAGTCCTAAAGATACGCAGTATTTT
CASTPRGSPKDTQYF
>many|TRBJ2-2|NA|TRBV11-2
TGTGCCAGCAGCTTGCAGAACACCGGGGAGCTGTTTTTT
CASSLQNTGELFF
>many|TRBJ1-6|TRBD1|TRBV30
TGTGCCTGGAGTTCTTATTCAGGGGGGAATTCACCCCTCCACTTT
CAWSSYSGGNSPLHF
>NA|TRBJ1-2|TRBD1|TRBV3-1
TGTGCCAGCAGCCAGGTACTAGGGACAGCTGATTATGGCTACACCTTC
CASSQVLGTADYGYTF
>NA|TRBJ2-3|NA|TRBV2
TGTGCCAGCAGTGAACTGAGCAGCACAGATACGCAGTATTTT
CASSELSSTDTQYF
>few|TRBJ1-5|NA|TRBV19
TGTGCCAGTAGTATTATTAGCACAAATAGCAATCAGCCCCAGCATTTT
CASSIISTNSNQPQHF
>few|TRBJ2-7|NA|TRBV4-1
TGCGCCAGCAGCCAAGTGGCGCAGGAGACCTACGAGCAGTACTTC
CASSQVAQETYEQYF